The 24 T cell receptor beta chains in this list originate from one sample, sequenced in a study of blood T cell repertoires in COVID-19. Profiled with immunoSEQ multiplex PCR; TCRdb holds only in-frame clones, not every one. Of a few hundred thousand clones listed, roughly 87% are singletons. Input material: PBMCs or T cells enriched from blood (not recorded which). These receptors were obtained from a woman between 25 and 40 years old who had recovered from COVID-19.

The J gene is TRBJ2-7, the V gene TRBV7-2; 13 bases are shared with TRBD2. Per germline, CDR1 SGHTA and CDR2 FQGNSA. Trimming cost V 5 bases and J 7 bases; bases outside gene matches: 8. The CDR3 loop spans 15 amino acids. The DNA of the CDR3 is TGTGCCAGCAGCCATCGGACTAGCGGGGGCCTGGAGCAGTACTTC. Its translation: CASSHRTSGGLEQYF.

The chain recombines TRBV4-1 with TRBJ2-7; TRBD1 matches 7 bases. Germline lookup yields CDR1 MGHRA and CDR2 YSYEKL. CDR3 length: 14 residues. V shed 4 bases and J 0 bases; nucleotides not matched to a gene: 3. The CDR3 here is CASSPRDSSYEQYF. The DNA of the CDR3 is TGCGCCAGCAGCCCCCGGGACAGCTCCTACGAGCAGTACTTC.

J is TRBJ2-7 and V is TRBV19, with 9 bases matching TRBD1. Germline CDR1 is LNHDA and CDR2 is SQIVND (reference sequence). V gave up 3 bases and J gave up 6 bases; unmatched junction bases: 6. CDR3 length: 14 residues. CDR3 sequence reads: CASSIDRGLGEQYF. As DNA, the CDR3 is TGTGCCAGTAGTATTGACAGGGGGTTGGGCGAGCAGTACTTC. Looking up the rest from reference TRBV19 and TRBJ2-7 gives the full variable domain: DGGITQSPKYLFRKEGQNVTLSCEQNLNHDAMYWYRQDPGQGLRLIYYSQIVNDFQKGDIAEGYSVSREKKESFPLTVTSAQKNPTAFYLCASSIDRGLGEQYFGPGTRLTVT.

The chain uses TRBV19 and TRBJ2-3; 10 positions match TRBD2. Germline V gene sequence: CDR1 LNHDA, CDR2 SQIVND (reference sequence). Trimming cost V 4 bases and J 2 bases; bases outside gene matches: 3. The CDR3 runs to 15 residues. In nucleotides, the CDR3 is TGTGCCAGTAGTACACTAGCGGGATCCACAGATACGCAGTATTTT. It codes for CASSTLAGSTDTQYF.

The chain links TRBV6-5 to TRBJ1-4; D unresolved. The CDR3 has 14 residues. V lost 6 bases to trimming and J lost 4 bases, with 12 bases between them. Germline V gene lookup returns CDR1 MNHEY and CDR2 SVGAGI. DNA for the CDR3: TGTGCCAGCAGCTCCGGTCCTTATAATGAAAAACTGTTTTTT. Translating gives CASSSGPYNEKLFF.

This chain joins TRBV28 and TRBJ2-2, with D possibly matching TRBD1 (6 bases). The germline CDR1 and CDR2 sequences are MDHEN and SYDVKM. Between the trimmed V and J ends, which lost 6 bases and 3 bases, there was a span of 14 bases. This CDR3 has 15 residues. CDR3 coding DNA: TGTGCCAGCAGCCGAAACGAGGGGGACACCGGGGAGCTGTTTTTT. Encoded protein: CASSRNEGDTGELFF.

This clone was counted only a few times. V gene TRBV9 combines with J gene TRBJ2-1; 10 bases fit TRBD2. CDR3 length: 15 residues. Germline-derived CDR1 and CDR2 are SGDLS and YYNGEE. V trimming: 1 base; J trimming: 8 bases; junction bases outside the gene matches: 6. CDR3 sequence reads: CASSVSSGRPHEQFF. The CDR3 DNA reads TGTGCCAGCAGCGTATCTAGCGGGAGACCCCATGAGCAGTTCTTC.

CDR3 amino acids: CASSKGTGGVYGQYF. CDR3 sequence (DNA): TGTGCCAGCAGCAAAGGCACAGGGGGAGTGTACGGGCAGTACTTC. The chain joins TRBV21-1 to TRBJ2-7; TRBD1 was called by the table and not checked on the DNA. TRBV21-1 is listed as a pseudogene. CDR3 size: 15 residues.

This clone was seen a few times. The chain uses TRBV5-1 and TRBJ2-2; D ambiguous. This CDR3 contains 13 residues. Trimming took off 4 bases at V and 4 bases at J, with 8 bases between the two ends. Per germline, CDR1 SGHRS and CDR2 YFSETQ. CDR3 sequence (DNA): TGCGCCAGCAGCCAGGCGCTCACCGGGGAGCTGTTTTTT. This translates into CASSQALTGELFF.

J is TRBJ2-5 and V is TRBV3-1 (or the pseudogene TRBV3-2), with D unclear. Trimming removed 0 bases at V and 8 bases at J, with 4 bases between. Germline V gene lookup returns CDR1 LGHDT and CDR2 YNNKEL (reference sequence). This CDR3 is built from 11 residues. In DNA form, the CDR3 reads TGTGCCAGCAGCCAAGACTTTACCCAGTACTTC. Residues: CASSQDFTQYF.

The chain couples TRBV11-2 to TRBJ2-5; 10 nucleotides match TRBD1. V lost 8 bases to trimming and J lost 2 bases; unmatched junction nucleotides: 2. The CDR3 extends over 13 amino acids. Germline CDR1 reads SGHAT; CDR2 reads FQNNGV. The CDR3: CASGTGDQETQYF. DNA for the CDR3: TGTGCCAGCGGGACAGGGGATCAAGAGACCCAGTACTTC.

This clone was counted a few times. The chain employs TRBV7-2 and TRBJ2-1; D is undetermined. V lost 2 bases to trimming and J lost 8 bases, with 7 bases between them. CDR1 and CDR2 (germline): SGHTA, FQGNSA. This CDR3 spans 12 amino acids. For the CDR3, the DNA is TGTGCCAGCAGCTTATCGTTCTATGAGCAGTTCTTC. Protein: CASSLSFYEQFF.

The chain recombines TRBV13 with TRBJ2-7, with a possible D match to TRBD2 (5 bases). Germline CDR1 and CDR2: PRHDT and FYEKMQ (reference sequence). The ends were cut back, 2 bases at V and 3 bases at J, with 14 bases in the middle. This CDR3 contains 15 residues. The CDR3 sequence: CASSLFGPGFYEQYF. CDR3 nucleotide sequence: TGTGCCAGCAGCTTATTCGGTCCGGGGTTCTACGAGCAGTACTTC.

This clone showed up just once. V gene TRBV7-8 combines with J gene TRBJ2-3; D is uncertain. V lost 3 bases, J lost 4 bases, and 8 bases lay in between. This CDR3 has 13 amino acids. Germline values: CDR1 SGHVS, CDR2 FQNEAQ. In DNA, the CDR3 is TGTGCCAGCAGCTTCCTCTCCCCAGATACGCAGTATTTT. It encodes CASSFLSPDTQYF.

CDR3 amino acids: CASSLGTSGLTYEQYF. The DNA of the CDR3 is TGCGCCAGCAGCTTGGGGACTAGCGGCCTTACCTACGAGCAGTACTTC. The chain uses TRBV5-1 and TRBJ2-7, with 10 bases that match TRBD2. Germline CDR1 SGHRS, CDR2 YFSETQ. The V and J ends lost 0 bases and 2 bases, in that order; junction bases with no gene match: 5. The CDR3 runs 16 residues. Full variable domain (rest looked up from reference TRBV5-1 and TRBJ2-7): KAGVTQTPRYLIKTRGQQVTLSCSPISGHRSVSWYQQTPGQGLQFLFEYFSETQRNKGNFPGRFSGRQFSNSRSEMNVSTLELGDSALYLCASSLGTSGLTYEQYFGPGTRLTVT.

The rearrangement uses TRBV19 and TRBJ1-2; 8 bases are a match to TRBD1. Trimming at V came to 7 bases and at J to 4 bases, leaving 5 bases not matched to a gene. The CDR3 runs to 13 residues. Germline V lookup: CDR1 LNHDA, CDR2 SQIVND (reference sequence). Here the CDR3 reads CASNDRGLYGYTF. The CDR3 DNA reads as TGTGCCAGTAATGACAGGGGCCTCTATGGCTACACCTTC.

The rearrangement links TRBV6-4 to TRBJ1-6, with TRBD1 matching over 7 bases. Germline CDR1 is MRHNA and CDR2 is SNTAGT. This CDR3 is 15 amino acids long. Germline trimming cut 6 bases from V and 7 bases from J; bases unmatched to any gene: 9. CDR3 in amino acids: CASSSQGGMNSPLHF. Written as DNA, the CDR3 is TGTGCCAGCAGCTCCCAGGGGGGAATGAATTCACCCCTCCACTTT.

The V gene is TRBV3-1 (or the pseudogene TRBV3-2), the J gene TRBJ2-7; 9 nucleotides agree with TRBD1. The V and J ends lost 1 base and 9 bases, in that order; junction bases with no gene match: 13. Germline V lookup: CDR1 LGHDT, CDR2 YNNKEL (reference sequence). The CDR3 contains 16 residues. The CDR3 region has the DNA TGTGCCAGCAGCCAAGTTTTTCCCGGGACAGGGTTAGGGCAGTACTTC. This gives the protein CASSQVFPGTGLGQYF.

This chain connects TRBV5-1 to TRBJ2-1, with TRBD2 matching 11 bases. The J segment lost 0 bases and the V segment lost 2 bases, leaving 16 bases of the junction unmatched. CDR3 size: 21 residues. CDR1 and CDR2 (germline): SGHRS, YFSETQ. CDR3 DNA sequence: TGCGCCAGCAGCTTTAGCCCGGTTCTAGCGGGGGGTCTAGGCTCCTACAATGAGCAGTTCTTC. Amino acids: CASSFSPVLAGGLGSYNEQFF.

CDR3 in DNA: TGTGCCAGCAGTTACGCGGGGGACTACGAGCAGTACTTC. Translating it yields CASSYAGDYEQYF. The J gene is TRBJ2-7, the V gene TRBV6-2 or TRBV6-3, with 7 bases identical to TRBD2. The germline gives CDR1 MNHEY, CDR2 SVGEGT. V lost 2 bases, J lost 3 bases, and 1 base stayed unmatched. The CDR3 sequence is 13 residues long.

This chain connects TRBV19 to TRBJ2-1, with TRBD1 matching over 11 bases. The length of the CDR3 is 16 residues. After removal of 5 bases from V and 6 bases from J, the junction contained 9 bases not matched to a gene. Germline CDR1 reads LNHDA; CDR2 reads SQIVND (reference sequence). The CDR3 nucleotides read TGTGCCAGTAGTTCCCCCGGGACAGGGGGGCCCAATGAGCAGTTCTTC. Residues: CASSSPGTGGPNEQFF.

The genes are TRBV4-2 and TRBJ2-7; D may be TRBD2 (6 bases). The germline gives CDR1 LGHNA, CDR2 YNFKEQ. Trimming left V 0 bases short and J 7 bases short, with 10 bases between. This CDR3 region has 13 residues. The CDR3 sequence: CASSQDLLAEQYF. The DNA for the CDR3 is TGTGCCAGCAGCCAAGATCTACTAGCAGAGCAGTACTTC.

V gene TRBV11-3 combines with J gene TRBJ2-1; 8 bases match TRBD1. V gave up 4 bases and J gave up 5 bases; unmatched junction bases: 10. The CDR3 runs to 16 residues. In germline, CDR1 is SGHNT, CDR2 YENEEA. The CDR3 DNA reads as TGTGCCAGCAGCTCACTTGGACAGGGAGGCGACAATGAGCAGTTCTTC. Amino acids: CASSSLGQGGDNEQFF.

This chain connects TRBV7-9 to TRBJ2-2; perhaps TRBD1 as D (6 bases). Trimming shortened V by 6 bases and J by 7 bases, and 15 bases separated the two germline ends. The germline V gene encodes CDR1 SEHNR and CDR2 FQNEAQ (reference sequence). The CDR3 runs 14 residues. CDR3 protein: CASSPQSGVGELFF. The DNA of the CDR3 is TGTGCCAGCAGTCCACAATCAGGGGTCGGGGAGCTGTTTTTT.